These 2 T cell receptor beta chains share one sample of origin, sequenced in a study of CD8+CD57+ T cells in acquired aplastic anemia. It was patients with CD8+CD57+ cell expansion by flow cytometry who were chosen for sequencing. Genomic DNA acted as the template from which TCR beta VDJ combination and CDR3 sequence profiling were carried out. Via MiXCR, TCRdb re-called the reads, giving one row per CDR3 protein. The table includes some 200,000 distinct CDR3 sequences, 65% detected once. Sequences were obtained from sorted CD4+, CD8+, or CD8+CD57+ T cells (not recorded which) from PBMCs. These receptors were collected from a human donor with aplastic anemia.

The chain combines TRBV5-1 with TRBJ1-6; weak D call: TRBD1 (5 bases). Germline V lookup: CDR1 SGHRS, CDR2 YFSETQ. This CDR3 region has 14 residues. V lost 0 bases, J lost 10 bases, and 11 bases lay in between. The CDR3 sequence is CASSLAGSGSPLHF. The DNA of the CDR3 is TGCGCCAGCAGCTTGGCAGGGAGTGGGTCACCCCTCCACTTT.

In its sample, this clonotype was seen a few times. The CDR3 nucleotides read TGTGCCAGCAGCTTAGTGGGGGTCAGCGGGGGGCTCCTGACCCAGTACTTC. Translating it yields CASSLVGVSGGLLTQYF. The V gene is TRBV7-8, the J gene TRBJ2-5; 9 bases are shared with TRBD2. Germline CDR1 reads SGHVS; CDR2 reads FQNEAQ. CDR3 length: 17 amino acids. The V and J ends lost 1 base and 7 bases, in that order; junction bases with no gene match: 13.